One T cell receptor beta chain is described in this entry. The antigen remains unidentified. This specimen belongs to a study of persistence of HIV-infected CD4 T cells. Sequencing used immunoSEQ version 4 in survey mode. Clones were read by immunoSEQ multiplex PCR, and TCRdb kept only the in-frame ones, dropping some. The profile shows about 32,000 clones, approximately 70% of them singletons. V trimming: 6 bases; J trimming: 0 bases; junction bases outside the gene matches: 7. The CDR3 loop spans 17 amino acids. Germline loops: CDR1 SGHTA, CDR2 FQGNSA. The stimulus was an HIV-1 Gag 15-mer peptide pool, 0.85 to 1 ug/peptide/mL. Responding CD4+ T cells were sorted by upregulation of both CD40 ligand and CD69.

The material was CD4+ T cells sorted from PBMCs after roughly 18-hour stimulation, obtained from a patient who received antiretroviral therapy. This chain connects TRBV7-2 to TRBJ2-7; TRBD2 matches at 14 bases. The TCR comes from an adult man with HIV who was CMV-seropositive. CDR3 loop: CASSLTSGGASSYEQYF. The CDR3 DNA follows: TGTGCCAGCAGTTTGACTAGCGGGGGGGCAAGCTCCTACGAGCAGTACTTC.